Below, 25 T cell receptor beta chains from the same sample are listed, as sequenced in a study of T cell responses to AZD1222 COVID-19 vaccine (dated by TCRdb to the early 2020s). To prepare the library, the immunoSEQ multiplex PCR assay was applied. This is the immuneACCESS table as TCRdb keeps it, with only in-frame sequences that have V and J called. A part of the clones is gone; compared with another copy, unresolved V genes explain less than half, and the rest is unexplained. Across this sample there are fewer than 130,000 clones, with around 80% seen only once. The leading ten clones occupy about 4.6% of the sample. The time point label for this specimen denotes: baseline before first vaccination. Source: peripheral blood, taken on day 0 of AZD1222 vaccination. These receptors were obtained from an adult in good health.

The chain carries TRBV6-5 and TRBJ2-7, with 9 bases identical to TRBD1. V shed 0 bases and J 2 bases; nucleotides not matched to a gene: 5. CDR3 length equals 16 residues. CDR1 and CDR2 (germline): MNHEY, SVGAGI. For the CDR3, the DNA is TGTGCCAGCAGTTACTCCACAGGGGGCGCCCCCTACGAGCAGTACTTC. This translates into CASSYSTGGAPYEQYF.

The chain couples TRBV6-5 to TRBJ1-1, with a tentative D call TRBD1 (6 bases). This CDR3 comprises 14 residues. V was trimmed by 8 bases and J by 8 bases, leaving 21 bases between them. The germline V gene encodes CDR1 MNHEY and CDR2 SVGAGI. CDR3 sequence: CASFTRGRTGEAFF. As DNA, the CDR3 is TGTGCCAGCTTCACCAGGGGACGGACCGGAGAAGCTTTCTTT.

The V gene is TRBV7-2, the J gene TRBJ2-5, with 8 bases aligning to TRBD2. CDR1 and CDR2 from the germline V gene are SGHTA and FQGNSA. This CDR3 is 15 amino acids long. With 8 bases clipped from V and 6 bases from J, the junction kept 14 bases outside the gene matches. The CDR3 DNA reads TGTGCCAGCCGCTCCTCCTTAGCGGGGAGAAAGACCCAGTACTTC. Protein sequence: CASRSSLAGRKTQYF.

The chain employs TRBV24-1 and TRBJ1-2, with TRBD1 identical over 8 bases. Germline CDR1 and CDR2: KGHDR and SFDVKD. J lost 3 bases, V lost 4 bases, and 6 bases had no gene match. The CDR3 totals 15 residues. CDR3 sequence reads: CATSERTGTDYGYTF. As DNA, the CDR3 is TGTGCCACCAGTGAGCGGACAGGGACGGACTATGGCTACACCTTC.

The chain employs TRBV19 and TRBJ2-7; 13 nucleotides line up with TRBD2. V shed 8 bases, J shed 5 bases, and the junction held 0 bases outside the gene matches. The CDR3 is made up of 12 amino acids. Germline V gene data show CDR1 as LNHDA and CDR2 as SQIVND (reference sequence). The CDR3 nucleotides read TGTGCCAGTGGGACTAGCGGGAACGAGCAGTACTTC. Its protein product is CASGTSGNEQYF.

V is TRBV6-5 and J is TRBJ2-1, with D unclear. Germline assignment: CDR1 MNHEY and CDR2 SVGAGI. Trimming stripped 2 bases from V and 4 bases from J, with 6 bases between. The CDR3 has 13 residues. CDR3: CASSYVRYNEQFF. The DNA of the CDR3 is TGTGCCAGCAGTTACGTGAGATACAATGAGCAGTTCTTC.

The chain joins TRBV18 to TRBJ1-5, with unresolved D. Germline V gene sequence: CDR1 KGHSH, CDR2 LQKENI. This CDR3 has 14 residues. Trimming stripped 5 bases from V and 4 bases from J, with 12 bases between. The CDR3 loop is CASSSDGMNQPQHF. The DNA of the CDR3 is TGTGCCAGCTCATCCGACGGAATGAATCAGCCCCAGCATTTT.

The chain employs TRBV5-8 and TRBJ1-3; D gene uncertain. CDR3 length: 15 amino acids. V lost 4 bases to trimming and J lost 0 bases, with 11 bases between them. Per germline, CDR1 SGHTS and CDR2 YDEGEE. The CDR3 loop is CASSPYLISGNTIYF. The CDR3 DNA reads TGTGCCAGCAGCCCCTACCTAATCTCTGGAAACACCATATATTTT.

The chain recombines TRBV19 with TRBJ2-2, with 8 bases identical to TRBD2. The CDR3 covers 15 residues. Germline CDR1 and CDR2: LNHDA and SQIVND (reference sequence). Germline trimming cut 5 bases from V and 0 bases from J; bases unmatched to any gene: 2. The DNA for the CDR3 is TGTGCCAGTAGTGTCGGGAGGGCGAACACCGGGGAGCTGTTTTTT. It specifies CASSVGRANTGELFF.

This clone showed up just once. The rearrangement links TRBV24-1 to TRBJ2-1; 9 nucleotides line up with TRBD2. This CDR3 spans 16 amino acids. Germline trimming cut 3 bases from V and 5 bases from J; bases unmatched to any gene: 7. Germline lookup yields CDR1 KGHDR and CDR2 SFDVKD. CDR3 residues: CATSDPGGGADNEQFF. CDR3 bases: TGTGCCACCAGTGATCCGGGCGGGGGGGCTGACAATGAGCAGTTCTTC.

The chain joins TRBV28 to TRBJ2-6, with a weak D call TRBD2 (5 bases). V was clipped by 6 bases and J by 2 bases, with 17 bases between them. Germline V gene sequence: CDR1 MDHEN, CDR2 SYDVKM. The CDR3 totals 17 residues. CDR3 loop: CASRKPSPGAGANVLTF. The CDR3 DNA reads as TGTGCCAGCAGAAAACCTTCCCCCGGGGCTGGGGCCAACGTCCTGACTTTC.

The rearrangement links TRBV28 to TRBJ1-5; D gene ambiguous. Germline V CDR1 and CDR2: MDHEN, SYDVKM. V lost 5 bases and J lost 5, with 7 bases in between. The CDR3 has 12 residues. CDR3 DNA: TGTGCCAGCAGTCCAGGAGATCAGCCCCAGCATTTT. The encoded protein is CASSPGDQPQHF.

This chain joins TRBV6-5 and TRBJ1-6, with D possibly matching TRBD1 (6 bases). Trimming removed 0 bases from V and 10 bases from J, with 16 bases in between. Germline V gene data show CDR1 as MNHEY and CDR2 as SVGAGI. This CDR3 is 16 amino acids long. The CDR3 reads CASSYSTRDKESPLHF. The DNA of the CDR3 is TGTGCCAGCAGTTACTCGACGCGGGACAAGGAGTCACCCCTCCACTTT.

CDR3 sequence: CASSHKTSGRVKQFF. For the CDR3, the DNA is TGTGCCAGCAGCCACAAGACTAGCGGGAGGGTAAAACAGTTCTTC. This chain joins TRBV3-1 (or the pseudogene TRBV3-2) and TRBJ2-1; 14 positions agree with TRBD2. The CDR3 has 15 residues. V was clipped by 3 bases and J by 13 bases; unmatched bases: 8. Germline values: CDR1 LGHDT, CDR2 YNNKEL (reference sequence).

This clone has only a few counts. The V and J genes are TRBV4-1 and TRBJ1-1; D unclear. Germline CDR1 is MGHRA and CDR2 is YSYEKL. V was clipped by 1 base and J by 0 bases, with 9 bases between them. The CDR3 length is 15 residues. The CDR3 DNA sequence: TGCGCCAGCAGCCAAGGGGGAGGATTGAACACTGAAGCTTTCTTT. This sequence encodes CASSQGGGLNTEAFF.

The chain combines TRBV9 with TRBJ1-1; D call uncertain. The ends were cut back, 0 bases at V and 7 bases at J, with 16 bases in the middle. From germline, CDR1 is SGDLS and CDR2 YYNGEE. This CDR3 spans 15 amino acids. The CDR3 DNA reads as TGTGCCAGCAGCGTAGCCCCATCTGGGTGGGGTGAAGCTTTCTTT. Residues: CASSVAPSGWGEAFF.

This chain uses TRBV27 with TRBJ1-1; 10 nucleotides agree with TRBD1. This CDR3 is 14 amino acids long. With V trimmed by 5 bases and J by 6 bases, 6 bases remained unmatched. The germline V gene encodes CDR1 MNHEY and CDR2 SMNVEV (reference sequence). The DNA of the CDR3 is TGTGCCAGCAGTGGACAGGGGGGAGGCGCTGAAGCTTTCTTT. It translates to CASSGQGGGAEAFF.

The CDR3 here is CASRGQGVSNQPQHF. In DNA form, the CDR3 reads TGTGCCAGCAGGGGACAGGGGGTGAGCAATCAGCCCCAGCATTTT. This chain links TRBV2 with TRBJ1-5, with TRBD1 identical over 11 bases. The CDR3 is 15 amino acids. Germline V gene sequence: CDR1 SNHLY, CDR2 FYNNEI. The V and J ends lost 6 bases and 1 base, in that order; junction bases with no gene match: 2.

The chain links TRBV7-9 to TRBJ2-1; TRBD2 agrees at 9 bases. Germline lookup yields CDR1 SEHNR and CDR2 FQNEAQ (reference sequence). The V gene end was trimmed by 1 base and the J gene end by 2 bases; junction bases not matched to a gene: 0. The CDR3 is made up of 15 amino acids. This chain's CDR3 is CASSLERGAYNEQFF. CDR3 DNA sequence: TGTGCCAGCAGCTTAGAGCGGGGGGCCTACAATGAGCAGTTCTTC.

The chain uses TRBV6-5 and TRBJ2-7; 8 nucleotides match TRBD1. J lost 2 bases, V lost 6 bases, and 6 bases had no gene match. The CDR3 runs 14 residues. Germline loops: CDR1 MNHEY, CDR2 SVGAGI. The CDR3 region is CASSSGTGPYEQYF. The CDR3 DNA reads as TGTGCCAGCAGCTCCGGGACAGGACCCTACGAGCAGTACTTC.

This CDR3 reads CASGRRMNTEAFF. The DNA of the CDR3 is TGTGCCAGTGGTAGGCGGATGAACACTGAAGCTTTCTTT. The V call is TRBV19, the J call TRBJ1-1; D ambiguous. The CDR3 is 13 amino acids. Germline CDR1 reads LNHDA; CDR2 reads SQIVND (reference sequence). V lost 8 bases to trimming and J lost 0 bases, with 10 bases between them.

This sequence joins TRBV3-1 (or the pseudogene TRBV3-2) and TRBJ2-7, with D perhaps matching TRBD2 (6 bases). Trimming removed 1 base at V and 0 bases at J, with 10 bases between. This CDR3 has 15 residues. Germline CDR1 and CDR2: LGHDT and YNNKEL (reference sequence). Here the CDR3 DNA reads TGTGCCAGCAGCCAAGGTACTAGCTTCTCCTACGAGCAGTACTTC. Translated, it gives CASSQGTSFSYEQYF.

This clone has more than one count but fewer than ten. The gene calls are TRBV7-9 and TRBJ2-7, with TRBD1 matching over 11 bases. The V gene end was trimmed by 5 bases and the J gene end by 6 bases; junction bases not matched to a gene: 9. This CDR3 spans 15 amino acids. Germline V gene lookup returns CDR1 SEHNR and CDR2 FQNEAQ (reference sequence). CDR3 loop: CASSPGTGGYTEQYF. The CDR3 coding sequence is TGTGCCAGCAGCCCAGGGACAGGGGGTTACACCGAGCAGTACTTC.

The chain combines TRBV6-2 or TRBV6-3 with TRBJ1-1; D possibly corresponds to TRBD1 (6 bases). Trimming pared 2 bases from V and 0 bases from J, leaving 10 bases between. This CDR3 contains 15 residues. Germline CDR1 MNHEY, CDR2 SVGEGT. CDR3: CASSYADRMNTEAFF. CDR3 nucleotide sequence: TGTGCCAGCAGTTACGCCGACAGGATGAACACTGAAGCTTTCTTT.

This rearrangement joins TRBV3-1 (or the pseudogene TRBV3-2) to TRBJ1-5, with no clear D. This CDR3 has 13 residues. Germline CDR1 reads LGHDT; CDR2 reads YNNKEL (reference sequence). V lost 0 bases to trimming and J lost 5 bases, with 5 bases between them. DNA of the CDR3: TGTGCCAGCAGCCAAGATTTGGATCAGCCCCAGCATTTT. Protein product: CASSQDLDQPQHF.